This T cell receptor beta chain came from a study of blood T cell repertoires in COVID-19. Libraries were prepared by immunoSEQ multiplex PCR; TCRdb keeps only in-frame clonotypes and omits some of them. The sample yields 250,000 to 300,000 clones, about 88% seen once. V lost 2 bases, J lost 3 bases, and 2 bases stayed unmatched. Germline-derived CDR1 and CDR2 are KGHSY and FQNENV. The CDR3 sequence is 15 residues long. The chain is built from TRBV16 and TRBJ1-2; 11 nucleotides line up with TRBD1. Sequencing used PBMCs or T cells enriched from blood (not recorded which). This sequence was found in a man aged 30 to 39 with acute COVID-19. CDR3 nucleotide sequence: TGTGCCAGCAGCCAACCGGGACAGGGGGACTATGGCTACACCTTC. This sequence encodes CASSQPGQGDYGYTF.